These 4 T cell receptor beta chains share one sample of origin, sequenced in a study of cytotoxic CD8 clonotypes in ibrutinib-treated CLL. Only in-frame clones appear in the TCRdb table, and some are missing; sequencing was by immunoSEQ multiplex PCR. The profile shows approximately 97,000 clones, roughly three quarters of them singletons. The sample in question was PBMCs, obtained after 24 months of ibrutinib treatment. The receptors were gathered from a human donor with chronic lymphocytic leukemia.

The V call is TRBV19, the J call TRBJ2-1, with 9 positions matching TRBD1. The germline V gene encodes CDR1 LNHDA and CDR2 SQIVND (reference sequence). The CDR3 has 15 residues. Trimming cost V 5 bases and J 9 bases; bases outside gene matches: 11. The CDR3, as DNA: TGTGCCAGTAGTGAAACCGGGACAGGGCAGGGTGAGCAGTTCTTC. It translates to CASSETGTGQGEQFF.

In this sample, this clone turned up once. The chain links TRBV11-1 to TRBJ1-1; D uncertain. V dropped 3 bases and J dropped 2 bases, with 7 bases sitting between them. The CDR3 is made up of 13 amino acids. Germline values: CDR1 SGHAT, CDR2 FQDESV (reference sequence). The chain's CDR3 is CASSFQENTEAFF. The CDR3 bases are TGTGCCAGCAGCTTCCAGGAAAACACTGAAGCTTTCTTT. Full variable domain (rest looked up from reference TRBV11-1 and TRBJ1-1): EAEVAQSPRYKITEKSQAVAFWCDPISGHATLYWYRQILGQGPELLVQFQDESVVDDSQLPKDRFSAERLKGVDSTLKIQPAELGDSAMYLCASSFQENTEAFFGQGTRLTVV.

This chain uses TRBV21-1 with TRBJ2-5; no check of the table's D call, TRBD1, against the DNA was made. TRBV21-1 is a known pseudogene. The CDR3 is made up of 15 amino acids. CDR3 DNA: TGTGCCAGCGCCCAGGCGACAGGGCGACAAGAGACCCAGTACTTC. This sequence encodes CASAQATGRQETQYF.

This clone was observed a handful of times. V is TRBV7-2 and J is TRBJ1-1; D is unclear. The CDR3 is made up of 14 amino acids. CDR1 and CDR2 (germline): SGHTA, FQGNSA. V was cut by 1 base and J by 4 bases, with 10 bases left in between. CDR3 bases: TGTGCCAGCAGCTTAGATTGGCGGAGCACTGAAGCTTTCTTT. Protein product: CASSLDWRSTEAFF.